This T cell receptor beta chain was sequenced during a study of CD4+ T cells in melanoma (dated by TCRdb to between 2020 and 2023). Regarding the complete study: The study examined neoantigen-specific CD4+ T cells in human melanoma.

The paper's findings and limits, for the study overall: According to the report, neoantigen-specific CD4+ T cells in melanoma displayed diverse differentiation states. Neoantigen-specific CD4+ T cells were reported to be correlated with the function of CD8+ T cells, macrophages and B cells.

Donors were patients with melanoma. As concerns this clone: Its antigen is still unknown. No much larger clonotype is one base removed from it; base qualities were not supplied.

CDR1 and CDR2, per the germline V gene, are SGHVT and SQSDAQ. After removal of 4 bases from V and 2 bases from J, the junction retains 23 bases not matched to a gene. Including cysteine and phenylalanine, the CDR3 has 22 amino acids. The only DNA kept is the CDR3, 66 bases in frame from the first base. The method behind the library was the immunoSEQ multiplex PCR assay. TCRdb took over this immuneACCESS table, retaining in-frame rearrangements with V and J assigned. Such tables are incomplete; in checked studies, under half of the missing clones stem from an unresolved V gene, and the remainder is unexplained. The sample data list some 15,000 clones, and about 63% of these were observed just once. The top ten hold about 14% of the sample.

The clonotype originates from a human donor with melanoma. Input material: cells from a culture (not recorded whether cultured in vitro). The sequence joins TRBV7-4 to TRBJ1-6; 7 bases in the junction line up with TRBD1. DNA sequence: TGTGCCAGCAGCTCTTCACGTTTCCGCAGGGGGTACAAAGGGGCCTATAATTCACCCCTCCACTTT. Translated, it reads CASSSSRFRRGYKGAYNSPLHF. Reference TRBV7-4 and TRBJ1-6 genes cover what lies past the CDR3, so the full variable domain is GAGVSQSPRYKVAKRGRDVALRCDSISGHVTLYWYRQTLGQGSEVLTYSQSDAQRDKSGRPSGRFSAERPERSVSTLKIQRTEQGDSAVYLCASSSSRFRRGYKGAYNSPLHFGNGTRLTVT.